This entry concerns a single TCR beta chain. The length of the CDR3 is 13 residues. Germline loops: CDR1 SGHTA, CDR2 FQGNSA. V was trimmed by 5 bases and J by 6 bases, leaving 13 bases between them. This entry is derived from a study of shared clonotypes between healthy human individuals. Sequencing used immunoSEQ multiplex PCR; TCRdb keeps in-frame clones, though not all of them. The table records a few hundred thousand clones, approximately 77% of them present only once. The sequenced material came from PBMCs. This receptor was taken from a woman aged 40 to 50 in good health. Some clones in this sample may be carry-over from other donors' samples. This chain uses TRBV7-2 with TRBJ1-2; no firm D call. The CDR3 is CASSPAGAHGYTF. For the CDR3, the DNA is TGTGCCAGCAGCCCCGCGGGTGCCCATGGCTACACCTTC.